Listed below are T cell receptor beta chains from one sample, sequenced in a study of shared clonotypes between healthy human individuals. TCRdb keeps only in-frame clones here, not all; method: immunoSEQ multiplex PCR. The table has 900,000 to 1,200,000 clones, about four fifths seen once. The sequenced sample was memory CD4+ T cells from PBMCs. All receptors derive from a man aged 18-30 years in good health. Some clones in this sample may be carry-over from other donors' samples. The CDR3 runs from the conserved cysteine through the conserved F or W. A D gene is named only where the DNA matches it firmly. For some rows the clone size is stated as once, few or many, or as a class when expanded; others skip it.

CDR3 protein: CASSADPMETQYF
CDR3 DNA: TGTGCCAGCAGCGCTGACCCGATGGAGACCCAGTACTTC
J gene: TRBJ2-5
D gene: -
V gene: TRBV9
clone size: -

CDR3 protein: CASSSTRQNTEAFF
CDR3 DNA: TGTGCCAGCAGCTCAACCCGACAGAACACTGAAGCTTTCTTT
J gene: TRBJ1-1
D gene: -
V gene: TRBV7-2
clone size: -

CDR3 protein: CASTPRLAGGFRELFF
CDR3 DNA: TGTGCCAGCACCCCAAGACTAGCGGGAGGATTCCGGGAGCTGTTTTTT
J gene: TRBJ2-2
D gene: TRBD2
V gene: TRBV7-2
clone size: once

CDR3 protein: CATSSPGSSYEQYF
CDR3 DNA: TGTGCCACCAGCTCCCCAGGGAGCTCCTACGAGCAGTACTTC
J gene: TRBJ2-7
D gene: -
V gene: TRBV15
clone size: -

CDR3 protein: CATRGSGNTIYF
CDR3 DNA: TGTGCCACCAGGGGTTCTGGAAACACCATATATTTT
J gene: TRBJ1-3
D gene: -
V gene: TRBV6-6
clone size: few

CDR3 protein: CAINSGRGYEQYF
CDR3 DNA: TGTGCCATCAATAGCGGAAGGGGGTACGAGCAGTACTTC
J gene: TRBJ2-7
D gene: -
V gene: TRBV10-3
clone size: -

CDR3 protein: CASSLRDGEGETQYF
CDR3 DNA: TGTGCCAGCTCACTACGGGACGGGGAAGGGGAGACCCAGTACTTC
J gene: TRBJ2-5
D gene: -
V gene: TRBV18
clone size: -

CDR3 protein: CASSLGQRNTEAFF
CDR3 DNA: TGCGCCAGCAGCTTGGGGCAGAGGAACACTGAAGCTTTCTTT
J gene: TRBJ1-1
D gene: -
V gene: TRBV5-1
clone size: -

CDR3 protein: CAWSVGRLEQYF
CDR3 DNA: TGTGCCTGGAGTGTAGGCAGGCTAGAGCAGTACTTC
J gene: TRBJ2-7
D gene: -
V gene: TRBV30
clone size: -

CDR3 protein: CASTPGTGLMNTEAFF
CDR3 DNA: TGTGCCAGCACTCCCGGGACAGGCCTCATGAACACTGAAGCTTTCTTT
J gene: TRBJ1-1
D gene: TRBD1
V gene: TRBV6-6
clone size: once

CDR3 protein: CASSRDRAPDTQYF
CDR3 DNA: TGTGCCAGCAGCCGGGACAGAGCCCCAGATACGCAGTATTTT
J gene: TRBJ2-3
D gene: TRBD1
V gene: TRBV28
clone size: -

CDR3 protein: CASSGSSYEQYF
CDR3 DNA: TGTGCCAGCAGCGGGAGCTCCTACGAGCAGTACTTC
J gene: TRBJ2-7
D gene: -
V gene: TRBV2
clone size: -

CDR3 protein: CASSFGRSYNEQFF
CDR3 DNA: TGTGCCAGTTCTTTCGGGAGGTCCTACAATGAGCAGTTCTTC
J gene: TRBJ2-1
D gene: TRBD2
V gene: TRBV9
clone size: -

CDR3 protein: CASSVADGTEAFF
CDR3 DNA: TGTGCCAGCAGCGTAGCTGATGGCACTGAAGCTTTCTTT
J gene: TRBJ1-1
D gene: -
V gene: TRBV9
clone size: few

CDR3 protein: CASSQGEAAATRPGELFF
CDR3 DNA: TGTGCCAGCAGCCAAGGGGAGGCGGCCGCTACACGTCCCGGGGAGCTGTTTTTT
J gene: TRBJ2-2
D gene: -
V gene: TRBV21-1
clone size: -

CDR3 protein: CASSLRGVDQPQHF
CDR3 DNA: TGTGCCAGCTCCCTAAGGGGAGTCGATCAGCCCCAGCATTTT
J gene: TRBJ1-5
D gene: -
V gene: TRBV18
clone size: -

CDR3 protein: CASSQDGGAYNEQFF
CDR3 DNA: TGCGCCAGCAGCCAAGACGGGGGGGCCTACAATGAGCAGTTCTTC
J gene: TRBJ2-1
D gene: TRBD2
V gene: TRBV4-1
clone size: -

CDR3 protein: CASSSDRNTKNIQYF
CDR3 DNA: TGTGCCAGCAGCTCTGACAGGAACACTAAAAACATTCAGTACTTC
J gene: TRBJ2-4
D gene: -
V gene: TRBV27
clone size: -

CDR3 protein: CASSYETGLYGYTF
CDR3 DNA: TGTGCCAGCAGCTATGAGACAGGCCTCTATGGCTACACCTTC
J gene: TRBJ1-2
D gene: -
V gene: TRBV7-9
clone size: few

CDR3 protein: CASSLNREGNYGYTF
CDR3 DNA: TGTGCCAGCAGCTTAAACAGGGAGGGTAACTATGGCTACACCTTC
J gene: TRBJ1-2
D gene: -
V gene: TRBV7-9
clone size: few